This is a list of T cell receptor beta chains from one sample in a study of blood T cells in healthy people across ages. TCRdb re-called the 5' RACE reads through MiXCR, storing one row per CDR3 protein. The sample lists about 930,000 distinct CDR3 sequences, almost 30% occurring once. The same data also went into a second study, on T cells of mothers and their children.

The sequencing sample was made of blood. The receptors derive from a woman aged 35 to 49 in good health. Each CDR3 is given with its conserved first and last residue. D genes are given only for firm matches. Not every row has a clone size; where given, it reads once, few, many or a size class.

CDR3aa | CDR3nt | abundance | d_gene | j_gene | v_gene
CASSPGQIETQYF | TGTGCCAGCTCACCAGGGCAGATCGAGACCCAGTACTTC | many | - | TRBJ2-5 | TRBV18
CASSLWDVYEQYF | TGTGCCAGCAGTTTATGGGACGTCTACGAGCAGTACTTC | many | - | TRBJ2-7 | TRBV28
CASSGGGSQRYTF | TGTGCCAGCTCCGGAGGCGGGTCCCAGCGCTACACCTTC | - | - | TRBJ1-2 | TRBV6-6
CAWSKGQGYNEQFF | TGTGCCTGGAGTAAGGGACAGGGATACAATGAGCAGTTCTTC | - | TRBD1 | TRBJ2-1 | TRBV30
CASSARGSGGITDTQYF | TGTGCCAGCAGCGCCCGGGGGAGCGGGGGAATCACAGATACGCAGTATTTT | many | TRBD2 | TRBJ2-3 | TRBV7-6
CASSLLSSGDFGELFF | TGTGCCAGCAGCTTACTCTCGTCAGGGGATTTCGGGGAGCTGTTTTTT | few | - | TRBJ2-2 | TRBV7-8
CASGSDQPRGANTGELFF | TGTGCTAGTGGTTCGGACCAGCCCCGAGGAGCGAACACCGGGGAGCTGTTTTTT | - | - | TRBJ2-2 | TRBV12-5
CASSLHSGGVSPEQYF | TGCGCCAGCAGCTTGCATAGCGGGGGGGTTTCCCCCGAGCAGTACTTC | many | TRBD2 | TRBJ2-7 | TRBV5-1
CASSLTETGANVLTF | TGCGCCAGCAGCCTGACAGAAACTGGGGCCAACGTCCTGACTTTC | - | - | TRBJ2-6 | TRBV5-1
CASSSREQSEKLFF | TGTGCCAGCAGTAGCCGGGAGCAGAGTGAAAAACTGTTTTTT | many | - | TRBJ1-4 | TRBV12-3/TRBV12-4
CASTPQGQPISTDTQYF | TGTGCCAGCACCCCCCAGGGACAGCCGATTAGCACAGATACGCAGTATTTT | few | TRBD1 | TRBJ2-3 | TRBV28
CASSTEAEYEQFF | TGTGCCAGCAGCACGGAAGCCGAATACGAGCAGTTCTTC | - | - | TRBJ2-1 | TRBV5-5
CASSFLRQNTEAFF | TGTGCCAGCAGCTTCCTCCGACAGAACACTGAAGCTTTCTTT | - | - | TRBJ1-1 | TRBV7-9
CASSLRTSIILPGTQYF | TGCGCCAGCAGCTTAAGGACTAGCATAATACTACCGGGTACGCAGTATTTT | few | TRBD2 | TRBJ2-3 | TRBV5-1
CAISDQGRGEAFF | TGTGCCATCAGTGATCAGGGAAGGGGTGAAGCTTTCTTT | few | - | TRBJ1-1 | TRBV10-3
CSAGVGGQGGYEQYF | TGCAGCGCTGGAGTTGGAGGACAGGGAGGCTACGAGCAGTACTTC | few | TRBD1 | TRBJ2-7 | TRBV20-1
CASSLGALRDRGPYEQYF | TGTGCCAGCAGCTTAGGAGCCCTCCGGGACAGGGGGCCCTACGAGCAGTACTTC | - | TRBD1 | TRBJ2-7 | TRBV7-9
CASSLDGNPVTNEKLFF | TGTGCCAGCAGCTTAGATGGCAACCCCGTAACTAATGAAAAACTGTTTTTT | - | - | TRBJ1-4 | TRBV7-2
CASSAIPGSQPQHF | TGCGCCAGCAGCGCCATCCCAGGGTCCCAGCCCCAGCATTTT | few | - | TRBJ1-5 | TRBV5-1
CASSFGTDTQYF | TGTGCCAGCAGCTTCGGGACAGATACGCAGTATTTT | many | - | TRBJ2-3 | TRBV7-2
CASKGQETQFF | TGTGCCAGCAAGGGGCAAGAGACCCAGTTCTTC | - | - | TRBJ2-1 | TRBV28
CASPPGQGAYGEQYF | TGTGCCAGCCCCCCAGGACAGGGGGCTTACGGCGAGCAGTACTTC | few | TRBD1 | TRBJ2-7 | TRBV28
CSAPGTINTGELFF | TGCAGTGCTCCCGGGACGATCAACACCGGGGAGCTGTTTTTT | - | - | TRBJ2-2 | TRBV20-1
CASSPRGQYMNTEAFF | TGTGCCAGCAGTCCCCGGGGGCAGTACATGAACACTGAAGCTTTCTTT | - | - | TRBJ1-1 | TRBV28
CSARDRAFVSCEQYF | TGCAGTGCTAGAGATAGGGCATTCGTCTCCTGCGAGCAGTACTTC | - | - | TRBJ2-7 | TRBV20-1
CASSPPGGRRKHYGYTF | TGTGCCAGCAGCCCCCCCGGGGGAAGGAGGAAGCACTATGGCTACACCTTC | - | - | TRBJ1-2 | TRBV7-9
CASSSPTPGQGPGEQYF | TGTGCCAGCAGCTCACCTACTCCAGGACAGGGGCCAGGCGAGCAGTACTTC | many | TRBD1 | TRBJ2-7 | TRBV7-9
CASSRARDRGRRDGNEQFF | TGTGCCAGCAGCCGAGCCCGGGACAGGGGGCGACGGGACGGCAATGAGCAGTTCTTC | few | TRBD1 | TRBJ2-1 | TRBV3-1
CASSRYPEGASYYGYTF | TGTGCCAGCAGCCGATACCCCGAGGGGGCTTCTTACTATGGCTACACCTTC | few | TRBD1 | TRBJ1-2 | TRBV7-2
CASSLEGRGLVTEAFF | TGCGCCAGCAGCTTGGAGGGCAGGGGGCTCGTCACTGAAGCTTTCTTT | - | TRBD1 | TRBJ1-1 | TRBV5-1
CASRNWGGPVHEQYF | TGTGCCAGCAGGAACTGGGGGGGGCCGGTCCACGAGCAGTACTTC | - | - | TRBJ2-7 | TRBV11-2
CASSLRNGVYGYTF | TGTGCCAGCAGTTTGAGGAACGGGGTCTATGGCTACACCTTC | - | - | TRBJ1-2 | TRBV12-3/TRBV12-4
CASIPTRTGEAGANVLTF | TGTGCCAGCATCCCAACGCGGACAGGGGAAGCTGGGGCCAACGTCCTGACTTTC | few | TRBD1 | TRBJ2-6 | TRBV7-9
CSVVLGTGVLEQYF | TGCAGCGTTGTCCTTGGGACAGGGGTCCTGGAGCAGTACTTC | - | TRBD1 | TRBJ2-7 | TRBV29-1
CSASRGHYEQYF | TGCAGTGCCTCGCGGGGTCATTACGAGCAGTACTTC | - | - | TRBJ2-7 | TRBV20-1
CASRVGGLYGYTF | TGTGCCAGCAGGGTCGGTGGCCTTTATGGCTACACCTTC | - | - | TRBJ1-2 | TRBV28
CASRTGGALYGYTF | TGTGCCAGCCGGACAGGTGGTGCTCTCTATGGCTACACCTTC | - | TRBD1 | TRBJ1-2 | TRBV6-1
CASSTPRGEKLFF | TGTGCCAGCAGTACTCCCAGGGGGGAAAAGCTGTTTTTT | once | TRBD1 | TRBJ1-4 | TRBV12-3/TRBV12-4
CASPPGQLQETQYF | TGTGCCAGCCCACCTGGACAGCTTCAAGAGACCCAGTACTTC | - | - | TRBJ2-5 | TRBV18
CASLGGGTDEQFF | TGCGCCAGCTTGGGTGGGGGCACGGATGAGCAGTTCTTC | - | - | TRBJ2-1 | TRBV4-1
CASSLRANPTGEQYF | TGCGCCAGCAGCTTGAGGGCCAATCCAACGGGCGAGCAGTACTTC | - | - | TRBJ2-7 | TRBV5-1
CASTPGEGRGTDTQYF | TGTGCCAGCACCCCTGGAGAGGGGCGAGGCACAGATACGCAGTATTTT | - | - | TRBJ2-3 | TRBV7-2
CASSLVTSGGGEQFF | TGTGCCAGCAGCTTAGTGACTAGCGGGGGAGGTGAGCAGTTCTTC | few | TRBD2 | TRBJ2-1 | TRBV7-2
CASSINRAPSEQYF | TGTGCCAGTAGTATAAACAGGGCGCCGAGCGAGCAGTACTTC | - | - | TRBJ2-7 | TRBV19
CASGPGGQGEQYF | TGTGCCAGCGGACCCGGCGGCCAAGGGGAGCAGTACTTC | - | - | TRBJ2-5 | TRBV7-9
CSVEDGRGSYYEQYF | TGCAGCGTTGAAGATGGGAGGGGCTCCTACTACGAGCAGTACTTC | many | TRBD2 | TRBJ2-7 | TRBV29-1
CASSVGPGTEAFF | TGTGCCAGCAGCGTAGGGCCCGGCACTGAAGCTTTCTTT | - | - | TRBJ1-1 | TRBV9
CASSYPSDEGPYNEQFF | TGTGCCAGCAGTTACCCCTCCGACGAAGGGCCCTACAATGAGCAGTTCTTC | many | - | TRBJ2-1 | TRBV6-6
CASSSPGTGRFSGANVLTF | TGTGCCAGCAGTTCCCCGGGGACAGGTCGGTTCTCTGGGGCCAACGTCCTGACTTTC | few | TRBD1 | TRBJ2-6 | TRBV27
CSVEGGSFYGYTF | TGCAGCGTTGAAGGCGGATCCTTCTATGGCTACACCTTC | - | - | TRBJ1-2 | TRBV29-1
CASSLMSSTDTQYF | TGCGCCAGCAGCTTGATGTCCAGCACAGATACGCAGTATTTT | few | - | TRBJ2-3 | TRBV5-1
CASSLGQGGTQYF | TGTGCTAGCAGCCTTGGACAGGGGGGGACCCAGTACTTC | many | TRBD1 | TRBJ2-5 | TRBV7-7